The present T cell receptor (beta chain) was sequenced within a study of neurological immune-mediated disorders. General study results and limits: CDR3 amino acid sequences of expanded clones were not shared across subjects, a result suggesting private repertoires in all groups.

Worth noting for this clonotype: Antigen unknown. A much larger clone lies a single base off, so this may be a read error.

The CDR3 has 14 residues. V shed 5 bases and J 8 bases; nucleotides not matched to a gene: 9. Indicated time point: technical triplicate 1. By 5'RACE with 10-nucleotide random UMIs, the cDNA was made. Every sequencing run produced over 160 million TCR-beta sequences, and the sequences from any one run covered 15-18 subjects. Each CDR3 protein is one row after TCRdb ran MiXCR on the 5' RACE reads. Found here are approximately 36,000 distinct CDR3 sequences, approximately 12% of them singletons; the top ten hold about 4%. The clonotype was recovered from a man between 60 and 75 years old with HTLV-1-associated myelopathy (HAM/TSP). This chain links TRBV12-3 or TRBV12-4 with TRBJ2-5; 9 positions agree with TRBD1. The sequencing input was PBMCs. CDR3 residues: CASSGDRARHTQYF. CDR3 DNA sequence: TGTGCCAGCAGTGGGGACAGGGCTAGACATACCCAGTACTTC.